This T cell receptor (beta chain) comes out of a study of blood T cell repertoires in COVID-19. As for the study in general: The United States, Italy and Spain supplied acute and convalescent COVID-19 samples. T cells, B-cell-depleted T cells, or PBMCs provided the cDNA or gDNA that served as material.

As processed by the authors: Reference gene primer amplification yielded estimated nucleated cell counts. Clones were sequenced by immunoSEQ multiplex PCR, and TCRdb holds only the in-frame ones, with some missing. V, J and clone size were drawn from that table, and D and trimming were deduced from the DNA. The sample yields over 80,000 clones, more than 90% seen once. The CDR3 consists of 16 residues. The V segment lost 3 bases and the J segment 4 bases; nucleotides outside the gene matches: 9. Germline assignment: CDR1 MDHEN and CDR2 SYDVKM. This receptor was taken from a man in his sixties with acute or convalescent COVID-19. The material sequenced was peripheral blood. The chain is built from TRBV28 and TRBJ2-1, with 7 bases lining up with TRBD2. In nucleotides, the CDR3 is TGTGCCAGCAGTTTCGCCGGGACTATGCAATACAATGAGCAGTTCTTC. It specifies CASSFAGTMQYNEQFF.